This record concerns one TCR beta chain sequence. Antigen: not known. The trim removed 2 bases at V and 8 bases at J, leaving 15 bases unmatched. The CDR3 is made up of 17 amino acids. Germline V gene lookup returns CDR1 SGHRS and CDR2 YFSETQ. Lung cancer patients with chemo-refractory metastatic non-small-cell disease were given focal radiation plus CTLA-4 blockade with ipilimumab. Measured with immunoSEQ multiplex PCR; TCRdb has only the in-frame clones, and not every one. The profile covers 58,000 or so clones, with 65% to 80% appearing a single time and about 15% taken by the ten largest. The entry originates in a study of radiotherapy plus CTLA-4 blockade in lung cancer. About the study: Objective responses emerged in under 20% of patients, and around 29% attained disease control.

Study-level findings and limits: After treatment with radiotherapy plus ipilimumab, TCR clones that came from the tumor expanded in blood. Reported findings show early blood T cell clone dynamics, with interferon-beta, best predicted response.

This chain joins TRBV5-1 and TRBJ2-7, with 11 bases identical to TRBD2. The sequenced sample was peripheral blood, obtained from a patient treated with radiotherapy plus ipilimumab. The receptor was isolated from a human donor with non-small cell lung cancer who had a complete response to radiotherapy plus ipilimumab. The CDR3 is CASSFRQSTGLAAKQYV. CDR3 nucleotide sequence: TGCGCCAGCAGCTTCAGACAGTCCACGGGACTAGCGGCCAAGCAGTACGTC.